The rows below give T cell receptor beta chains drawn from one sample of a study of blood T cell repertoires in COVID-19. The table came from immunoSEQ multiplex PCR; TCRdb's copy has only in-frame clones and leaves some out. Of tens of thousands of clones detected, approximately 80% appear once; the ten largest clones hold about a tenth. Specimen: peripheral blood. These receptors originate from a man aged 45-60 years with COVID-19, enrolled during active disease. Both conserved end residues are part of each CDR3. D genes are given only for firm matches. The listing skips clone size in some rows; elsewhere it reads once, few, many or a size class.

V: TRBV2; J: TRBJ1-1; length: 13; size: .; D: .; CDR3: CATFEGVGTEAFF; DNA: TGTGCCACCTTCGAAGGGGTGGGGACTGAAGCTTTCTTT
V: TRBV7-8; J: TRBJ2-5; length: 15; size: .; D: .; CDR3: CASTRAGIFQETQYF; DNA: TGTGCCAGCACCAGGGCAGGGATTTTCCAAGAGACCCAGTACTTC
V: TRBV7-6; J: TRBJ1-6; length: 15; size: .; D: .; CDR3: CASSLGDIGGSPLHF; DNA: TGTGCCAGCAGCTTAGGGGACATCGGAGGATCACCCCTCCACTTT
V: TRBV6-5; J: TRBJ2-7; length: 13; size: .; D: TRBD1; CDR3: CASGGWDSHEQYF; DNA: TGTGCCAGCGGCGGTTGGGACAGCCACGAGCAGTACTTC
V: TRBV19; J: TRBJ1-1; length: 13; size: .; D: TRBD1; CDR3: CASTSDRFTEAFF; DNA: TGTGCCAGTACCTCGGACAGGTTCACTGAAGCTTTCTTT
V: TRBV11-2; J: TRBJ2-7; length: 14; size: .; D: .; CDR3: CASSLDRLVLEQYF; DNA: TGTGCCAGCAGCTTAGACCGACTAGTTCTCGAGCAGTACTTC
V: TRBV7-9; J: TRBJ1-1; length: 13; size: many; D: .; CDR3: CASSLARGGEAFF; DNA: TGTGCCAGCAGCCTCGCAAGGGGAGGGGAAGCTTTCTTT
V: TRBV6-5; J: TRBJ1-5; length: 14; size: .; D: .; CDR3: CASSYLQGHQPQHF; DNA: TGTGCCAGCAGTTACTTGCAGGGCCATCAGCCCCAGCATTTT
V: TRBV5-1; J: TRBJ1-5; length: 13; size: .; D: .; CDR3: CASSLHGNQPQHF; DNA: TGCGCCAGCAGCTTGCATGGCAATCAGCCCCAGCATTTT
V: TRBV18; J: TRBJ1-1; length: 15; size: few; D: .; CDR3: CASSPVEVGLMEAFF; DNA: TGTGCCAGCTCACCAGTGGAGGTGGGGTTGATGGAAGCTTTCTTT
V: TRBV6-6; J: TRBJ2-5; length: 15; size: .; D: .; CDR3: CASTHRGGAGETQYF; DNA: TGTGCCAGCACCCACAGGGGGGGGGCGGGGGAGACCCAGTACTTC
V: TRBV24-1; J: TRBJ1-5; length: 13; size: .; D: TRBD1; CDR3: CATSDRELQPQHF; DNA: TGTGCCACCTCGGACAGGGAGCTTCAGCCCCAGCATTTT
V: TRBV15; J: TRBJ2-1; length: 15; size: .; D: TRBD2; CDR3: CATSRDLAGKNEQFF; DNA: TGTGCCACCAGCAGAGATCTAGCGGGTAAAAATGAGCAGTTCTTC
V: TRBV6-4; J: TRBJ2-1; length: 15; size: few; D: TRBD2; CDR3: CASSETSGTSEEQFF; DNA: TGTGCCAGCAGTGAGACTAGCGGGACCTCGGAAGAGCAGTTCTTC
V: TRBV27; J: TRBJ2-1; length: 18; size: .; D: TRBD2; CDR3: CASSLGGLAGGAYNEQFF; DNA: TGTGCCAGCAGTTTAGGGGGACTAGCGGGAGGTGCGTACAATGAGCAGTTCTTC
V: TRBV7-9; J: TRBJ2-7; length: 15; size: .; D: TRBD1; CDR3: CASSHPDRGLYEQYF; DNA: TGTGCCAGCAGCCACCCCGACAGGGGGCTCTACGAGCAGTACTTC
V: TRBV2; J: TRBJ1-2; length: 14; size: .; D: TRBD1; CDR3: CASRSGTGGYGYTF; DNA: TGTGCCAGCAGATCCGGGACAGGCGGCTATGGCTACACCTTC
V: TRBV20-1; J: TRBJ2-7; length: 11; size: .; D: .; CDR3: CSARSGYEQYF; DNA: TGCAGTGCGAGGAGTGGTTACGAGCAGTACTTC
V: TRBV3-1/TRBV3-2; J: TRBJ2-7; length: 14; size: .; D: TRBD2; CDR3: CARTSAGGSSEQYF; DNA: TGTGCCAGGACCTCAGCGGGAGGGTCTTCCGAGCAGTACTTC
V: TRBV6-5; J: TRBJ2-7; length: 14; size: .; D: TRBD2; CDR3: CASSLTSGRYEQYF; DNA: TGTGCCAGCAGTTTGACTAGCGGGAGATACGAGCAGTACTTC
V: TRBV5-8; J: TRBJ2-5; length: 12; size: .; D: .; CDR3: CASSPVEETQYF; DNA: TGTGCCAGCAGCCCCGTGGAGGAGACCCAGTACTTC
V: TRBV5-1; J: TRBJ2-7; length: 14; size: .; D: .; CDR3: CASSLTGGTYEQYF; DNA: TGCGCCAGCAGCTTGACAGGCGGGACCTACGAGCAGTACTTC
V: TRBV5-5; J: TRBJ2-1; length: 16; size: once; D: .; CDR3: CASSYLASSSYNEQFF; DNA: TGTGCCAGCAGCTATTTAGCGAGTAGCTCCTACAATGAGCAGTTCTTC
V: TRBV11-2; J: TRBJ1-1; length: 13; size: .; D: .; CDR3: CASSPGVYSEAFF; DNA: TGTGCCAGCAGTCCAGGGGTTTACTCTGAAGCTTTCTTT
V: TRBV29-1; J: TRBJ2-3; length: 15; size: .; D: TRBD2; CDR3: CSGRGGAGGTDTQYF; DNA: TGCAGCGGACGAGGTGGCGCGGGGGGCACAGATACGCAGTATTTT
V: TRBV19; J: TRBJ2-5; length: 15; size: .; D: .; CDR3: CASSMTLRQAETQYF; DNA: TGTGCCAGTAGTATGACCCTTAGACAGGCTGAGACCCAGTACTTC
V: TRBV5-6; J: TRBJ2-6; length: 16; size: .; D: .; CDR3: CASSFARGAGANVLTF; DNA: TGTGCCAGCAGCTTTGCCAGGGGCGCTGGGGCCAACGTCCTGACTTTC
V: TRBV5-6; J: TRBJ2-1; length: 13; size: .; D: .; CDR3: CASSLWHNNEQFF; DNA: TGTGCCAGCAGCTTGTGGCACAACAATGAGCAGTTCTTC
V: TRBV10-3; J: TRBJ2-1; length: 13; size: .; D: .; CDR3: CATRDLKYNEQFF; DNA: TGTGCCACGAGGGACTTAAAATACAATGAGCAGTTCTTC
V: TRBV6-1; J: TRBJ2-1; length: 15; size: few; D: .; CDR3: CASSEASEGSSEQFF; DNA: TGTGCCAGCAGTGAAGCTTCGGAGGGGTCGAGTGAGCAGTTCTTC
V: TRBV7-3; J: TRBJ2-1; length: 15; size: .; D: TRBD2; CDR3: CASSRQGLAHTEQFF; DNA: TGTGCCAGCAGCAGACAAGGACTAGCCCACACTGAGCAGTTCTTC
V: TRBV28; J: TRBJ1-5; length: 15; size: .; D: TRBD1; CDR3: CASRAGGRSNQPQHF; DNA: TGTGCCAGCAGAGCAGGGGGCCGAAGCAATCAGCCCCAGCATTTT